This T cell receptor (beta chain) was recovered during a study of T cells in Graves' hyperthyroidism and ophthalmopathy. Germline-derived CDR1 and CDR2 are SGHKS and YYEKEE (reference sequence). Trimming at V came to 4 bases and at J to 5 bases, leaving 8 bases not matched to a gene. The CDR3 length is 16 residues. Researchers took RNA transcripts and amplified the TCR beta CDR3 regions from them. First-round RT-PCR targeting the TCR CDR3 was performed with the HTBI primer set. In TCRdb, the multiplex PCR reads were re-called with MiXCR into one record per CDR3 protein. Of hundreds of thousands of distinct CDR3 sequences in the sample, 14% are singletons; the top ten hold roughly 6.2%. Diagnosing involved the use of clinical symptoms, serum thyroxine and TRAb, thyroid ultrasound and orbital computed tomography.

This clonotype was sampled from a woman between 25 and 40 years old with Graves' hyperthyroidism that later progressed to Graves' ophthalmopathy. This chain joins TRBV5-5 and TRBJ2-5, with TRBD2 matching 13 bases. The sample was blood. The CDR3, as DNA: TGTGCCAGCAGCAGAGGACTAGCGGGAGCGAGTGAGACCCAGTACTTC. As protein: CASSRGLAGASETQYF.